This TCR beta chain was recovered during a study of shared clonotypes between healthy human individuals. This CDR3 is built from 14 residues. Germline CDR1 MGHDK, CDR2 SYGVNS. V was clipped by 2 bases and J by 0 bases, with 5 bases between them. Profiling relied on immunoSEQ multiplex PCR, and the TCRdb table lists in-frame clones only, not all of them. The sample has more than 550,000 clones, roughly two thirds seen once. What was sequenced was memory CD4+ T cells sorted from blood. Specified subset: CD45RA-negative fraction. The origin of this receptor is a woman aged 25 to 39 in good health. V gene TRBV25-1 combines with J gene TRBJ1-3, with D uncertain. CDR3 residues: CASSERDSGNTIYF. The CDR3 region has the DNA TGTGCCAGCAGTGAACGGGACTCTGGAAACACCATATATTTT.